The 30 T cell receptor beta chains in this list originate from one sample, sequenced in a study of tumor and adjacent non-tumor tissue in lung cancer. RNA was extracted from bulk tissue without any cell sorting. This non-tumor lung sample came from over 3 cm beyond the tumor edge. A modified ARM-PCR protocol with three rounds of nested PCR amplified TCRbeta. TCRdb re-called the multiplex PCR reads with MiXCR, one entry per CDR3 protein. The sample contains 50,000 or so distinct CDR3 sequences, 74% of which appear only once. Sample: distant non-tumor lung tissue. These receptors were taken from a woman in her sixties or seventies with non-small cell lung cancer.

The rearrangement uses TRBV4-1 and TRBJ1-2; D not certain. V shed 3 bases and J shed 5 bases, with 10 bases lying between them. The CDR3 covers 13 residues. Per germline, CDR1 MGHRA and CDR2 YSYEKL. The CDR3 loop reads CASSHSSEYGYTF. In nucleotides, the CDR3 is TGCGCCAGCAGCCATAGCTCTGAGTATGGCTACACCTTC.

The CDR3 sequence: CSVGRLRGAHEQFF. The CDR3 DNA reads as TGCAGCGTTGGAAGGTTGAGGGGGGCTCATGAGCAGTTCTTC. J is TRBJ2-1 and V is TRBV29-1; possibly TRBD1 or TRBD2 for D (6 bases each). Trimming pared 4 bases from V and 8 bases from J, leaving 18 bases between. Per the germline V gene, CDR1 is SQVTM and CDR2 is ANQGSEA. This CDR3 is built from 14 residues.

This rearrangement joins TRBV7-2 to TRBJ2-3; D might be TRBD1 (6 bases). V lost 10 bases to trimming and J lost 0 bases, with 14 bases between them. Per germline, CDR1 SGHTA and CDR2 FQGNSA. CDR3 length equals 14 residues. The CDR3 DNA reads TGTGCCAACAGGGACGGTTCTAGCACAGATACGCAGTATTTT. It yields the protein CANRDGSSTDTQYF.

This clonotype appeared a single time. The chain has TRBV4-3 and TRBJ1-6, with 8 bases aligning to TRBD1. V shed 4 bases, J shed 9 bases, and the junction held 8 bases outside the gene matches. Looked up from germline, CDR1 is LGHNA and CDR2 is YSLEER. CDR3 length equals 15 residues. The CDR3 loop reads CASSLYRDRISPLHF. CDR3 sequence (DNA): TGCGCCAGCAGCCTCTATCGGGACAGGATTTCACCCCTCCACTTT.

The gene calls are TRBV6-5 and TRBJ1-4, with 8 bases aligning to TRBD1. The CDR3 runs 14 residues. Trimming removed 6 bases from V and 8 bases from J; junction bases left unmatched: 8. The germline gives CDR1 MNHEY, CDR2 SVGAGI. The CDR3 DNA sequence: TGTGCCAGCAGCTACAGGGGGACTGAAGAAAAACTGTTTTTT. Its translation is CASSYRGTEEKLFF.

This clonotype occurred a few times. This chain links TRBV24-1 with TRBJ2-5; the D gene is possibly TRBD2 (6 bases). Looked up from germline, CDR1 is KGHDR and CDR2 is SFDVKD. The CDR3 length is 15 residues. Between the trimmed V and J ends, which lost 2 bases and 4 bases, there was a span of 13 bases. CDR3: CATSDSGTGVETQYF. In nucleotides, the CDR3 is TGTGCCACCAGTGATTCCGGGACGGGAGTAGAGACCCAGTACTTC.

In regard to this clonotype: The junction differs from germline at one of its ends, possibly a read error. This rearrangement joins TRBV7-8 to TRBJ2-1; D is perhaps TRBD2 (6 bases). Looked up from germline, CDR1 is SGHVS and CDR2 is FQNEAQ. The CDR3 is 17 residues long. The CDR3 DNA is TGTGCCAGAAGCTTAGCCCCAATCGGGGGACCCTACAATGAGCACTTCTTC. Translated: CARSLAPIGGPYNEHFF.

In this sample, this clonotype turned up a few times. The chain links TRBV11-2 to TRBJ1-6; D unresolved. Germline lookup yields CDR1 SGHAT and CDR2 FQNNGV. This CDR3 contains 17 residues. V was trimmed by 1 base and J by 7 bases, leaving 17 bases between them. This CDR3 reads CASSLGPATDRNSPLHF. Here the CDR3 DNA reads TGTGCCAGCAGCTTAGGCCCCGCGACGGATCGAAATTCACCCCTCCACTTT.

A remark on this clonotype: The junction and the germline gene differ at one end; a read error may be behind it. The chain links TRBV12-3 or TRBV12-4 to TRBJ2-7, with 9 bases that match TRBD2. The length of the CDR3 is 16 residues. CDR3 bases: TGTGCCAGCAGTTCTAGAGTAGCGGGGGTCCAATACGAACAGTACTTC. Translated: CASSSRVAGVQYEQYF.

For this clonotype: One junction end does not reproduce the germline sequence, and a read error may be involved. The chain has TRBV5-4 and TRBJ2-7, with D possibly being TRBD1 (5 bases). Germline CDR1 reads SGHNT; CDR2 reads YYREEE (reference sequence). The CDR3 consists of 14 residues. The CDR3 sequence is CASSLRVGTYEKYF. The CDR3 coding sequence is TGTGCCAGCAGCCTCAGGGTTGGAACCTACGAGAAGTACTTC.

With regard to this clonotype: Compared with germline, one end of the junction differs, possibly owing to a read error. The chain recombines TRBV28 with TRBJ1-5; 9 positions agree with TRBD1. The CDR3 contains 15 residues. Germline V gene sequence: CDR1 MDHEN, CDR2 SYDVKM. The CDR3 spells CACSHRTGDNQPKHF. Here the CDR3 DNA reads TGTGCCTGCAGTCACCGGACAGGGGACAATCAGCCCAAGCATTTT.

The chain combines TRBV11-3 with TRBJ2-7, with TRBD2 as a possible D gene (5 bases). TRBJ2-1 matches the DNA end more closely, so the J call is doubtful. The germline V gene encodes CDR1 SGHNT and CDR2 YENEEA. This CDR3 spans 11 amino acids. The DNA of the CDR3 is TGTGCCAGCAGCTTAGGGACTCGTCAGTTCTTC. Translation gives CASSLGTRQFF.

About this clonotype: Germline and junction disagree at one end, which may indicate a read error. The CDR3 DNA follows: TGTGCCAGCAGGACGGACGGTAACACTGAAGCTATCTTT. Amino acid sequence: CASRTDGNTEAIF. This chain connects TRBV11-3 to TRBJ1-1, with D uncertain. This CDR3 is built from 13 residues. Germline V gene sequence: CDR1 SGHNT, CDR2 YENEEA. Using reference TRBV11-3 and TRBJ1-1 for the parts outside the CDR3, the full variable domain is EAGVVQSPRYKIIEKKQPVAFWCNPISGHNTLYWYLQNLGQGPELLIRYENEEAVDDSQLPKDRFSAERLKGVDSTLKIQPAELGDSAVYLCASRTDGNTEAIFGQGTRLTVV.

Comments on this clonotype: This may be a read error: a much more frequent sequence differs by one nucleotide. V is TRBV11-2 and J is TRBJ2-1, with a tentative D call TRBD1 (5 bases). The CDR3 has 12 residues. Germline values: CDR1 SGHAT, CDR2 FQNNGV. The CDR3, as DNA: TGTGTCAGCAGGGCTGAGCTAGGTCGGTTGTTCTTC. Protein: CVSRAELGRLFF.

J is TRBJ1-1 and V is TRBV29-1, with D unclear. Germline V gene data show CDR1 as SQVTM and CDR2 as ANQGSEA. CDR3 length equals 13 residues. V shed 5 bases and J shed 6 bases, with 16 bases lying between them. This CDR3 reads CSVLKQRGSEAFF. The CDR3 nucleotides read TGCAGCGTTCTAAAACAAAGAGGGTCTGAAGCTTTCTTT.

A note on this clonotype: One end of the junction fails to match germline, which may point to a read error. The CDR3 DNA reads TGTGCCAGCAGCAGAGGACGGGGACCTTACGAGCACTATTTC. It encodes CASSRGRGPYEHYF. The chain is built from TRBV6-2 or TRBV6-3 and TRBJ2-7; the D call may be TRBD1 or TRBD2 (5 bases each). The CDR3 length is 14 residues. Germline loops: CDR1 MNHEY, CDR2 SVGEGT.

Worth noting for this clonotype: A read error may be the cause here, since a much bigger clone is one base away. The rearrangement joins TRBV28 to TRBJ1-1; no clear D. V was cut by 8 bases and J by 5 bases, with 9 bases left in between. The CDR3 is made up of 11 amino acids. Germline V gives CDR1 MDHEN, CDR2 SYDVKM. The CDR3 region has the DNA TGTGCCAGCCAATCCTTAACTGAAGCTTTCTTT. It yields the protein CASQSLTEAFF.

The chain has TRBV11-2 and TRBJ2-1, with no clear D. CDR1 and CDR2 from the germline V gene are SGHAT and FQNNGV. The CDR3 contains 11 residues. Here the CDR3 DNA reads TGTCCCATCAGCCCGCAGAATGAGCAGTTCTTC. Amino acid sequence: CPISPQNEQFF. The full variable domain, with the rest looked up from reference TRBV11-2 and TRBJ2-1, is EAGVAQSPRYKIIEKRQSVAFWCNPISGHATLYWYQQILGQGPKLLIQFQNNGVVDDSQLPKDRFSAERLKGVDSTLKIQPAKLEDSAVYLCPISPQNEQFFGPGTRLTVL.

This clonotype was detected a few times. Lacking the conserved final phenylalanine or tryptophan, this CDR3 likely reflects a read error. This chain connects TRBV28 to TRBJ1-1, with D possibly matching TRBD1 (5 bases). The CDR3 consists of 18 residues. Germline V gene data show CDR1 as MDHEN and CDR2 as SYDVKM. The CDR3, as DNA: TGTGCCAGCAGTTTCGGGGCTCCCTATCCGGTTTTGAACAATGAAGCTTTCTTA. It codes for CASSFGAPYPVLNNEAFL.

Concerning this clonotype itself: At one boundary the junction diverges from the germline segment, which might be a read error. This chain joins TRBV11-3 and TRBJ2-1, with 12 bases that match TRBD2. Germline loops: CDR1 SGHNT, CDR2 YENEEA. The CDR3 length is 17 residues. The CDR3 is CARSLELTSGSHNEQFF. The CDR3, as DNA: TGTGCCAGAAGCTTAGAGTTGACTAGCGGGAGCCACAATGAGCAATTCTTC.

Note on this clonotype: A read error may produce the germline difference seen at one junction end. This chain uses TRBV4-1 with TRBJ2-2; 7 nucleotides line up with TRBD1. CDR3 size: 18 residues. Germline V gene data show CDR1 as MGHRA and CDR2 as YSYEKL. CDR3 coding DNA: TGCGCCAGCAGCCAAGTTTTCCTGCTAAGGGGGCGGACCGGAGAGCTGCTTTTT. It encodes CASSQVFLLRGRTGELLF.

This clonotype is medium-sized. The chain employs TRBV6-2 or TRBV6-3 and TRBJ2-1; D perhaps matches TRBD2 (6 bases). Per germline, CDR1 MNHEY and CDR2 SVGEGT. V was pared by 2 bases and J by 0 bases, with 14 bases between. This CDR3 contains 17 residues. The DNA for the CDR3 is TGTGCCAGCAGTTACCCGTTCCGGGGGAGCTCCTACAATGAGCAGTTCTTC. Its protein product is CASSYPFRGSSYNEQFF.

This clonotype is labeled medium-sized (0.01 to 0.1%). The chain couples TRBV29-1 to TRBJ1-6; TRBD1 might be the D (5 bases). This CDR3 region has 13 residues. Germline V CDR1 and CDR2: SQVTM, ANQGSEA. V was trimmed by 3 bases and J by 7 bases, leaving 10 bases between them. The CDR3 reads CSVDGAGNSPLHF. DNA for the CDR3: TGCAGCGTTGACGGGGCAGGGAATTCACCCCTCCACTTT.

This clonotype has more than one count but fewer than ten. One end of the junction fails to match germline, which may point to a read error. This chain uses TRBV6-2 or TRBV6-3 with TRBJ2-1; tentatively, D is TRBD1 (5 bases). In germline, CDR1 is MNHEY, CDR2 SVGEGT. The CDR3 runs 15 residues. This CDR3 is CASSYRHGAKNEQFF. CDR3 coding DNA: TGTGCTAGCAGTTACAGGCATGGGGCTAAGAATGAGCAGTTCTTC.

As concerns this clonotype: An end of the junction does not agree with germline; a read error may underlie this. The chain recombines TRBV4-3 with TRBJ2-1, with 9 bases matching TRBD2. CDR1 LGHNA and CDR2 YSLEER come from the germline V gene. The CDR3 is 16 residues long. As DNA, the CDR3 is TGTGCCAGCAGCCAAGGGACTAGCAGGATTTACAATGAGCACTTCTTC. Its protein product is CASSQGTSRIYNEHFF.

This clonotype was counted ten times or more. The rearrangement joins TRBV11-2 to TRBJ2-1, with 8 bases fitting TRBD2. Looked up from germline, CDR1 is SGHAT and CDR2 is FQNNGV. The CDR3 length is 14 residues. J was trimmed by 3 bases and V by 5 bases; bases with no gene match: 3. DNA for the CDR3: TGTGCCAGCAGCCTTAGCGGGGACTACAATGAGCAGTTCTTC. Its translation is CASSLSGDYNEQFF.

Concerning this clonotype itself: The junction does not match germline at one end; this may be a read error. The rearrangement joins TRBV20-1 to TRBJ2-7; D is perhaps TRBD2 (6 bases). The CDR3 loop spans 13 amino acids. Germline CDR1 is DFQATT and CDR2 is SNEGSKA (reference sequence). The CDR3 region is CSARENGTYEQHF. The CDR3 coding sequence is TGCAGTGCCAGAGAAAACGGGACTTACGAGCAGCACTTC.

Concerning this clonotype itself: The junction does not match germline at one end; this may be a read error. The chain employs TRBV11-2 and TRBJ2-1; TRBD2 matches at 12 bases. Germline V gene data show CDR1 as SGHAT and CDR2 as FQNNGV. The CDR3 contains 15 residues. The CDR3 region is CASSIASGGADEQSF. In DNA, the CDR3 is TGTGCTAGCAGCATAGCTAGCGGGGGGGCGGATGAGCAGTCCTTC.

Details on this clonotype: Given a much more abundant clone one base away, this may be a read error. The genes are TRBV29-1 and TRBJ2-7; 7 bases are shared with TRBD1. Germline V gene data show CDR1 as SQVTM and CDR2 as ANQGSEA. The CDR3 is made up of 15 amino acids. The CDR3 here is CRVDWDRGGSYGQYF. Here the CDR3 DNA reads TGCAGAGTTGACTGGGACAGAGGAGGCTCCTACGGGCAGTACTTC.

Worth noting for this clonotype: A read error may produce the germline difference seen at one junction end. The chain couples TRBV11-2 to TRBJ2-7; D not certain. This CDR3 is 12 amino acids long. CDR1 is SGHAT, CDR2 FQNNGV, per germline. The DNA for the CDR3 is TGTCCCAGCAGCGCGGACCGCCACGAGCAGTACTTC. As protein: CPSSADRHEQYF.